The 11 T cell receptor beta chains in this list originate from one sample, sequenced in a study of control samples from healthy donors and cancer patients. Sequencing was performed with immunoSEQ multiplex PCR; in TCRdb, only in-frame clones are kept and a portion is missing. This table holds around 120,000 clones, more than 85% found once. Sequences were obtained from blood. These receptors originate from a woman aged 18-35 years in good health.

This chain connects TRBV12-1 to TRBJ1-1; TRBD1 was called by the table and not checked on the DNA. TRBV12-1 is shown as a pseudogene. The CDR3 runs 14 residues. CDR3 sequence: CASHTYWANTEAFF. Here the CDR3 DNA reads TGTGCCAGCCATACCTATTGGGCGAACACTGAAGCTTTCTTT.

The chain combines TRBV5-1 with TRBJ2-2, with 8 bases matching TRBD1. After removal of 4 bases from V and 3 bases from J, the junction contained 5 bases not matched to a gene. The CDR3 length is 15 residues. The germline gives CDR1 SGHRS, CDR2 YFSETQ. CDR3 bases: TGCGCCAGCAGCCCGGGACAGGCGGACACCGGGGAGCTGTTTTTT. Translating gives CASSPGQADTGELFF.

The J gene is TRBJ1-1, the V gene TRBV2; a weak D match, TRBD1 (5 bases). The CDR3 runs to 15 residues. V was clipped by 6 bases and J by 8 bases, with 22 bases between them. Looked up from germline, CDR1 is SNHLY and CDR2 is FYNNEI. The CDR3, as DNA: TGTGCCAGCAGGGCGGAAAAGACCTCCAGGGCAGAAGCTTTCTTT. It is translated as CASRAEKTSRAEAFF.

The V call is TRBV28, the J call TRBJ1-6; D gene unclear. CDR1 is MDHEN, CDR2 SYDVKM, per germline. This CDR3 is 14 amino acids long. V gave up 3 bases and J gave up 6 bases, with 9 bases separating them. CDR3 nucleotides: TGTGCCAGCAGTTTCACAGACCGTAATTCACCCCTCCACTTT. This sequence encodes CASSFTDRNSPLHF.

The table lists this clone with a count of one. The chain is built from TRBV30 and TRBJ2-5, with unresolved D. The V end was cut by 4 bases, the J end by 0 bases, with 18 bases between. The CDR3 spans 16 residues. CDR1 and CDR2 (germline): GTSNPN, SVGIG (reference sequence). The chain's CDR3 is CAWTPATLMYQETQYF. The CDR3, as DNA: TGTGCCTGGACCCCGGCAACCCTCATGTACCAAGAGACCCAGTACTTC.

The V gene is TRBV5-4, the J gene TRBJ2-5, with D unclear. The CDR3 consists of 13 residues. Germline V gene lookup returns CDR1 SGHNT and CDR2 YYREEE (reference sequence). Deletions cut 0 bases from V and 5 bases from J, with 8 bases between. The CDR3 reads CASSLVGSETQYF. CDR3 coding DNA: TGTGCCAGCAGCTTGGTCGGTTCGGAGACCCAGTACTTC.

The rearrangement uses TRBV4-3 and TRBJ2-3; a weak D match, TRBD2 (5 bases). Trimming shortened V by 4 bases and J by 4 bases, and 12 bases separated the two germline ends. The CDR3 covers 14 residues. The germline gives CDR1 LGHNA, CDR2 YSLEER. The CDR3 spells CASSLQRGSDTQYF. The CDR3 DNA follows: TGCGCCAGCAGCCTCCAACGGGGATCAGATACGCAGTATTTT.

The DNA of the CDR3 is TGTGCCTGGAGTGAGGGTTCATCTAATGAAAAACTGTTTTTT. Residues: CAWSEGSSNEKLFF. The chain links TRBV30 to TRBJ1-4; D is uncertain. CDR3 length equals 14 residues. Germline V lookup: CDR1 GTSNPN, CDR2 SVGIG (reference sequence). Trimming stripped 1 base from V and 3 bases from J, with 9 bases between.

The chain has TRBV15 and TRBJ2-7, with D possibly TRBD1 on 6 matching bases. V was shortened by 3 bases and J by 2 bases, with 23 bases between the two germline ends. CDR1 LNHNV and CDR2 YYDKDF come from the germline V gene (reference sequence). The CDR3 contains 18 residues. Here the CDR3 DNA reads TGTGCCACCAGCAGGCCCCCGCCGGGACACAAGCCGCCCTACGAGCAGTACTTC. This translates into CATSRPPPGHKPPYEQYF.

The chain links TRBV27 to TRBJ1-2, with TRBD1 as a possible D gene (5 bases). Germline V gives CDR1 MNHEY, CDR2 SMNVEV (reference sequence). CDR3 size: 17 residues. With 10 bases removed from V and 1 base from J, the gap between germline ends came to 25 bases. The CDR3 here is CANRPIPPERGNYGYTF. CDR3 nucleotide sequence: TGTGCCAACAGGCCGATCCCTCCAGAGAGGGGTAACTATGGCTACACCTTC.

The chain couples TRBV28 to TRBJ2-4, with TRBD2 matching over 15 bases. In germline, CDR1 is MDHEN, CDR2 SYDVKM. V lost 4 bases, J lost 4 bases, and 5 bases stayed unmatched. The CDR3 has 17 amino acids. Here the CDR3 reads CASSSPGTSGRKNIQYF. CDR3 nucleotides: TGTGCCAGCAGTTCACCAGGGACTAGCGGGAGGAAAAACATTCAGTACTTC.